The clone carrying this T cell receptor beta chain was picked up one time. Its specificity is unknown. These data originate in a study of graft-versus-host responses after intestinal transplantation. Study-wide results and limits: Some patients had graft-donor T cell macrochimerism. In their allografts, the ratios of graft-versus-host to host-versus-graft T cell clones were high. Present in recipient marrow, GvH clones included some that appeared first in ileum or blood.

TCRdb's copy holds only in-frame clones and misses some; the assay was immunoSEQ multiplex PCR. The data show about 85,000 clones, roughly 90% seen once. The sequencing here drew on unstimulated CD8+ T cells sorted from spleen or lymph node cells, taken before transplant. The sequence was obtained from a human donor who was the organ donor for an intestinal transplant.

The DNA for the CDR3 is TGTGCCAGTAGTATTCAGGGGACCAATTCACCCCTCCACTTT. Translating it yields CASSIQGTNSPLHF. This chain uses TRBV19 with TRBJ1-6, with TRBD1 as a possible D gene (6 bases). This CDR3 spans 14 amino acids. In germline, CDR1 is LNHDA, CDR2 SQIVND (reference sequence). The V end lost 3 bases, the J end lost 7 bases, and 10 bases lay between the germline ends.